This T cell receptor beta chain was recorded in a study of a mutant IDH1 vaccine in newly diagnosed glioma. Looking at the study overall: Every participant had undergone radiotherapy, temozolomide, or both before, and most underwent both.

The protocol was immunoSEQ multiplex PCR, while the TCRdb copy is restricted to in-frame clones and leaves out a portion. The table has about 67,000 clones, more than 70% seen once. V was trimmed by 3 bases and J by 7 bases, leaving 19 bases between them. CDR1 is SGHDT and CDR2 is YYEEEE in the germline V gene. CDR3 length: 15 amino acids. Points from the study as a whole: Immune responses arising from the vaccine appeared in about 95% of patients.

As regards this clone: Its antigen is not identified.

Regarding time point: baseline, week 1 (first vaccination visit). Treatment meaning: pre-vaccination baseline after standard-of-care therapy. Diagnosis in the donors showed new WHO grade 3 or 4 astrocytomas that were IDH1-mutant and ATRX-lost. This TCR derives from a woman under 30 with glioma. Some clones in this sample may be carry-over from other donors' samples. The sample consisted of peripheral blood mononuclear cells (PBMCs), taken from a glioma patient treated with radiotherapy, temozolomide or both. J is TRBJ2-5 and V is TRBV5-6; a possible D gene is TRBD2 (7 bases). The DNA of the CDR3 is TGTGCCAGCAGCTCGGGGGGCAGTACGGTGGGGACCCAGTACTTC. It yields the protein CASSSGGSTVGTQYF.